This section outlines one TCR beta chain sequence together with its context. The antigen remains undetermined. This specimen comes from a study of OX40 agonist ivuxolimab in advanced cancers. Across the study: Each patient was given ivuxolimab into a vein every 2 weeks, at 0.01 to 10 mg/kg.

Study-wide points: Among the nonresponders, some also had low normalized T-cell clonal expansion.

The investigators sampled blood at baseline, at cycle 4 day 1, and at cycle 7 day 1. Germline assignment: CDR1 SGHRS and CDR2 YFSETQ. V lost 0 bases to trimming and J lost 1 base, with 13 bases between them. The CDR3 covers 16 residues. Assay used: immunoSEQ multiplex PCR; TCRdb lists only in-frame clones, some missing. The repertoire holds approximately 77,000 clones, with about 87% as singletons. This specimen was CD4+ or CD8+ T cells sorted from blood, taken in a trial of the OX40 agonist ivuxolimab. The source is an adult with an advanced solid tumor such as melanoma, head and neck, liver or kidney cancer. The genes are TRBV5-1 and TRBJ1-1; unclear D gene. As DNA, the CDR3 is TGCGCCAGCAGCTTGGCTTACCGAAAGGGGAACACTGAAGCTTTCTTT. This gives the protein CASSLAYRKGNTEAFF. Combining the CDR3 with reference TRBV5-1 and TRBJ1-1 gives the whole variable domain KAGVTQTPRYLIKTRGQQVTLSCSPISGHRSVSWYQQTPGQGLQFLFEYFSETQRNKGNFPGRFSGRQFSNSRSEMNVSTLELGDSALYLCASSLAYRKGNTEAFFGQGTRLTVV.